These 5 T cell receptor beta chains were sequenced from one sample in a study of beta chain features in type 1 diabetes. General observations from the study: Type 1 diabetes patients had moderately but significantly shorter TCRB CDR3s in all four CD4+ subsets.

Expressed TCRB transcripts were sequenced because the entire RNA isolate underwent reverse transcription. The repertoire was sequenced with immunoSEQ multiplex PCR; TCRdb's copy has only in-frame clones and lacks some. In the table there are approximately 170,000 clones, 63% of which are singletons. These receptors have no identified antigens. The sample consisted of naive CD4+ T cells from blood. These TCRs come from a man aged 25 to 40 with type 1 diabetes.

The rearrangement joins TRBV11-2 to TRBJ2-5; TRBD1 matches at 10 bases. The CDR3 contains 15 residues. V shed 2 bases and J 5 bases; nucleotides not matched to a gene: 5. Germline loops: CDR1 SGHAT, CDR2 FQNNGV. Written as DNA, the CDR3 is TGTGCCAGCAGCTTAACCGGGACAGGGGTGGAGACCCAGTACTTC. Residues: CASSLTGTGVETQYF.

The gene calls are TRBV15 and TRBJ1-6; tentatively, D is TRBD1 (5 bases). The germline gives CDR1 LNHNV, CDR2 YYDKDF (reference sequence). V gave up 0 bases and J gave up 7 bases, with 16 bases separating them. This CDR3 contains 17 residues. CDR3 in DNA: TGTGCCACCAGCAGAGATCCCGTGGGACGGGGGAATTCACCCCTCCACTTT. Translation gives CATSRDPVGRGNSPLHF.

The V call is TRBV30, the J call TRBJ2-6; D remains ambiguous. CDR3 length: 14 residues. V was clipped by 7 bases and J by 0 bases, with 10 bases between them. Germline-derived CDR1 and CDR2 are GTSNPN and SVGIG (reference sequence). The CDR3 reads CASSAYSGANVLTF. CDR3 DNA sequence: TGTGCCTCCTCGGCCTACTCTGGGGCCAACGTCCTGACTTTC.

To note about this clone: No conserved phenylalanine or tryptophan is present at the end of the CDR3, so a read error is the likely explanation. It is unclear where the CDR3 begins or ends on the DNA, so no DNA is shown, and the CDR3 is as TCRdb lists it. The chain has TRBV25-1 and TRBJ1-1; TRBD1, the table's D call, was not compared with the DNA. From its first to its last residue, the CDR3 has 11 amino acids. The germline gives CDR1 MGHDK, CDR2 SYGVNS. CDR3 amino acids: CASSEDKYRKE.

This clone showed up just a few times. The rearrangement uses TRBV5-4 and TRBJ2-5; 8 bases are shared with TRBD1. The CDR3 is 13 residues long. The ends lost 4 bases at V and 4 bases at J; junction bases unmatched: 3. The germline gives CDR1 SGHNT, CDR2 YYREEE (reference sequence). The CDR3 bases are TGTGCCAGCAGCACGGACAGGGCAGAGACCCAGTACTTC. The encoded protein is CASSTDRAETQYF.